This passage covers 2 T cell receptor beta chains from one sample sequenced in a study of cytomegalovirus exposure and HLA in healthy donors. TCRdb's table, derived via immunoSEQ multiplex PCR, lists solely in-frame clones and lacks some. The table includes a few hundred thousand clones, nearly 90% detected once. The sample consisted of PBMCs. The receptor set was obtained from a woman aged 18-30 years in good health and CMV-seronegative.

This rearrangement joins TRBV2 to TRBJ2-5, with D unclear. V was cut by 7 bases and J by 2 bases, with 5 bases left in between. The CDR3 covers 11 residues. In germline, CDR1 is SNHLY, CDR2 FYNNEI. The CDR3 nucleotides read TGTGCCAGCACCCAACAAGAGACCCAGTACTTC. Amino acid sequence: CASTQQETQYF.

The chain links TRBV5-8 to TRBJ2-5; D call uncertain. Deletions cut 0 bases from V and 2 bases from J, with 8 bases between. The CDR3 contains 14 residues. The germline gives CDR1 SGHTS, CDR2 YDEGEE. The CDR3 DNA reads TGTGCCAGCAGCTTGGATTGGCTGCAAGAGACCCAGTACTTC. Its protein product is CASSLDWLQETQYF. Supplemented by reference TRBV5-8 and TRBJ2-5, the full variable domain reads EAGVTQSPTHLIKTRGQQATLRCSPISGHTSVYWYQQALGLGLQFLLWYDEGEERNRGNFPPRFSGRQFPNYSSELNVNALELEDSALYLCASSLDWLQETQYFGPGTRLLVL.